Below, 9 T cell receptor beta chains from the same sample are listed, as sequenced in a study of T cell responses to AZD1222 COVID-19 vaccine. Clones were sequenced by immunoSEQ multiplex PCR, and TCRdb holds only the in-frame ones, with some missing. The top ten clones hold less than 3.5% of a sample with approximately 100,000 clones, about 86% of them seen once. The source was peripheral blood, collected on day 0 of AZD1222 vaccination. The source of these receptors is an adult in good health.

The chain has TRBV28 and TRBJ1-5, with 7 bases identical to TRBD1. CDR1 is MDHEN, CDR2 SYDVKM, per germline. V lost 2 bases and J lost 7; bases outside the gene matches: 5. The CDR3 extends over 14 amino acids. CDR3 amino acids: CASSLPGGIQPQHF. The CDR3 DNA reads as TGTGCCAGCAGTTTACCAGGGGGGATCCAGCCCCAGCATTTT. Variable domain in full (rest from reference TRBV28 and TRBJ1-5): DVKVTQSSRYLVKRTGEKVFLECVQDMDHENMFWYRQDPGLGLRLIYFSYDVKMKEKGDIPEGYSVSREKKERFSLILESASTNQTSMYLCASSLPGGIQPQHFGDGTRLSIL.

The genes are TRBV18 and TRBJ1-6, with TRBD1 matching 7 bases. With V trimmed by 5 bases and J by 7 bases, 11 bases remained unmatched. The CDR3 extends over 16 amino acids. Germline V gene lookup returns CDR1 KGHSH and CDR2 LQKENI. CDR3 in DNA: TGTGCCAGCTCATCAGGACAGGCCGCGCCGAATTCACCCCTCCACTTT. Residues: CASSSGQAAPNSPLHF. Combining the CDR3 with reference TRBV18 and TRBJ1-6 gives the whole variable domain NAGVMQNPRHLVRRRGQEARLRCSPMKGHSHVYWYRQLPEEGLKFMVYLQKENIIDESGMPKERFSAEFPKEGPSILRIQQVVRGDSAAYFCASSSGQAAPNSPLHFGNGTRLTVT.

The rearrangement uses TRBV11-2 and TRBJ1-1; TRBD1 matches at 8 bases. This CDR3 is 14 amino acids long. Germline V CDR1 and CDR2: SGHAT, FQNNGV. The trim removed 3 bases at V and 5 bases at J, leaving 5 bases unmatched. CDR3 region: CASSLGQAPTEAFF. The CDR3 DNA reads as TGTGCCAGCAGCTTGGGACAGGCGCCAACTGAAGCTTTCTTT.

The rearrangement joins TRBV28 to TRBJ2-7, with D possibly being TRBD1 (6 bases). Germline assignment: CDR1 MDHEN and CDR2 SYDVKM. The CDR3 is 12 amino acids. Trimming took off 4 bases at V and 5 bases at J, with 9 bases between the two ends. CDR3 DNA: TGTGCCAGCAGTTCCTACAGGGACGAGCAGTACTTC. Translated: CASSSYRDEQYF.

The rearrangement joins TRBV5-4 to TRBJ1-2; 9 bases line up with TRBD1. The junction had 5 bases not matched to a gene; V was cut back by 6 bases and J by 2 bases. The CDR3 has 14 residues. Germline V gives CDR1 SGHNT, CDR2 YYREEE (reference sequence). As DNA, the CDR3 is TGTGCCAGCACCTACAGGGGGCCCAACTATGGCTACACCTTC. This codes for CASTYRGPNYGYTF.

The chain is built from TRBV14 and TRBJ2-3; the D gene is possibly TRBD2 (6 bases). Germline values: CDR1 SGHDN, CDR2 FVKESK. The CDR3 spans 18 residues. V shed 0 bases and J shed 2 bases, with 18 bases lying between them. CDR3 nucleotides: TGTGCCAGCAGCCAAGATCTGGGGGGACGGCGAAACACAGATACGCAGTATTTT. Its translation is CASSQDLGGRRNTDTQYF.

V and J are TRBV9 and TRBJ2-1; 7 bases are shared with TRBD1. The CDR3 is made up of 16 amino acids. Per the germline V gene, CDR1 is SGDLS and CDR2 is YYNGEE. V lost 0 bases to trimming and J lost 5 bases; unmatched junction nucleotides: 8. CDR3 loop: CASSVGGTVTNNEQFF. CDR3 sequence (DNA): TGTGCCAGCAGCGTAGGGGGGACAGTAACCAACAATGAGCAGTTCTTC.

V and J are TRBV24-1 and TRBJ2-3; 10 bases line up with TRBD1. V was clipped by 3 bases and J by 4 bases; unmatched bases: 6. The germline CDR1 and CDR2 sequences are KGHDR and SFDVKD. The CDR3 totals 16 residues. CDR3 amino acids: CATSDDGQGVADTQYF. The CDR3 DNA reads TGTGCCACCAGTGATGACGGACAGGGGGTCGCAGATACGCAGTATTTT.

The rearrangement uses TRBV15 and TRBJ2-1, with 8 nucleotides matching TRBD1. The CDR3 is 16 residues long. After removal of 1 base from V and 3 bases from J, the junction contained 5 bases not matched to a gene. CDR1 is LNHNV, CDR2 YYDKDF, per germline (reference sequence). The CDR3 loop is CATSRGGDRNYNEQFF. As DNA, the CDR3 is TGTGCCACCAGCAGAGGAGGGGACAGGAACTACAATGAGCAGTTCTTC.